One and the same sample provided the 20 T cell receptor beta chains below, sequenced in a study of blood T cell repertoires in COVID-19. This table comes from immunoSEQ multiplex PCR, and its TCRdb copy is limited to in-frame clones, with some not included. This sample has 60,000 to 70,000 clones, with about 91% found just once. Sequenced sample: peripheral blood. These receptor sequences come from a human donor in a cohort sampled during active COVID-19.

CDR3 nucleotides: TGTGCCAGTAGTATAGCCCACGGACAGGCATACGAGCAGTACTTC. This translates into CASSIAHGQAYEQYF. The chain is built from TRBV19 and TRBJ2-7; 7 positions agree with TRBD1. Germline values: CDR1 LNHDA, CDR2 SQIVND (reference sequence). This CDR3 is 15 amino acids long. V shed 1 base and J 4 bases; nucleotides not matched to a gene: 7.

This clone occurred once. The V call is TRBV30, the J call TRBJ2-3, with 7 bases that match TRBD2. The CDR3 runs to 16 residues. CDR1 is GTSNPN and CDR2 is SVGIG in the germline V gene (reference sequence). V lost 2 bases, J lost 2 bases, and 10 bases stayed unmatched. The CDR3 DNA sequence: TGTGCCTGGAGTTTGGGGGGGTGGACTAACACAGATACGCAGTATTTT. It is translated as CAWSLGGWTNTDTQYF.

The genes are TRBV6-5 and TRBJ2-1; a possible D gene is TRBD2 (5 bases). CDR3 length: 16 amino acids. The V gene's germline CDR1 is MNHEY and CDR2 SVGAGI. V lost 0 bases to trimming and J lost 0 bases, with 9 bases between them. The CDR3 DNA is TGTGCCAGCAGTTACTCGGGGAGTCCCTCCTACAATGAGCAGTTCTTC. Encoded protein: CASSYSGSPSYNEQFF.

The table lists this clone with a count of one. V gene TRBV29-1 combines with J gene TRBJ2-3; weak D call: TRBD2 (6 bases). Germline CDR1 reads SQVTM; CDR2 reads ANQGSEA. CDR3 length equals 15 residues. Trimming left V 6 bases short and J 0 bases short, with 16 bases between. DNA for the CDR3: TGCAGCGTAGGAGGGCAGAGGATTAGCACAGATACGCAGTATTTT. It encodes CSVGGQRISTDTQYF.

This sequence joins TRBV5-1 and TRBJ1-1, with TRBD1 matching 7 bases. CDR3 length: 15 amino acids. With 0 bases clipped from V and 5 bases from J, the junction kept 7 bases outside the gene matches. From germline, CDR1 is SGHRS and CDR2 YFSETQ. For the CDR3, the DNA is TGCGCCAGCAGCTTGGAACGACAGGGATGGACTGAAGCTTTCTTT. The encoded protein is CASSLERQGWTEAFF.

The rearrangement joins TRBV7-9 to TRBJ1-2, with TRBD1 matching 9 bases. CDR1 is SEHNR, CDR2 FQNEAQ, per germline (reference sequence). V shed 5 bases, J shed 2 bases, and the junction held 9 bases outside the gene matches. CDR3 length: 16 amino acids. CDR3 DNA: TGTGCCAGCAGCCCGATGGGACAGGGTCTAAACTATGGCTACACCTTC. Protein product: CASSPMGQGLNYGYTF.

V usage is TRBV4-1 and J usage is TRBJ2-3; TRBD2 agrees at 10 bases. V lost 4 bases and J lost 2; bases outside the gene matches: 6. The germline gives CDR1 MGHRA, CDR2 YSYEKL. This CDR3 has 16 amino acids. CDR3 in DNA: TGCGCCAGCAGCCGGGAGACTAGCGGGCACACAGATACGCAGTATTTT. Translating it yields CASSRETSGHTDTQYF.

V gene TRBV2 combines with J gene TRBJ1-3, with a weak D call TRBD1 (6 bases). V was cut by 0 bases and J by 4 bases, with 13 bases left in between. The CDR3 consists of 16 residues. Per germline, CDR1 SNHLY and CDR2 FYNNEI. The CDR3 region has the DNA TGTGCCAGCAGTGAAGCGCACAGGGCATCCGGAAACACCATATATTTT. This codes for CASSEAHRASGNTIYF.

The V call is TRBV6-5, the J call TRBJ2-5; 7 nucleotides agree with TRBD1. CDR3 length: 13 amino acids. The germline V gene has CDR1 MNHEY and CDR2 SVGAGI. Losses at the gene ends were 7 bases for V and 5 bases for J; bases not matched to a gene: 7. The CDR3 coding sequence is TGTGCCAGCACCCAGGGGGTGCGGGAGACCCAGTACTTC. Translating gives CASTQGVRETQYF.

The genes are TRBV7-2 and TRBJ1-2; D unresolved. Germline CDR1 and CDR2: SGHTA and FQGNSA. The CDR3 loop spans 12 amino acids. V lost 7 bases to trimming and J lost 8 bases, with 14 bases between them. The chain's CDR3 is CASTIGGSGYTF. CDR3 DNA sequence: TGTGCCAGCACAATTGGCGGGAGCGGCTACACCTTC.

V usage is TRBV30 and J usage is TRBJ2-7; 11 nucleotides line up with TRBD2. Per germline, CDR1 GTSNPN and CDR2 SVGIG (reference sequence). The CDR3 contains 15 residues. J gave up 3 bases and V 3 bases, and 7 bases lay outside the gene matches. Here the CDR3 reads CAWRLTGTSGYEQYF. The CDR3 DNA reads TGTGCCTGGAGGTTGACCGGGACTAGCGGCTACGAGCAGTACTTC.

The V gene is TRBV5-1, the J gene TRBJ1-2; no clear D gene. Per germline, CDR1 SGHRS and CDR2 YFSETQ. Trimming removed 0 bases from V and 5 bases from J, with 14 bases in between. The CDR3 length is 15 residues. DNA for the CDR3: TGCGCCAGCAGCTTGGGACTTGTATCCGCTTATGGCTACACCTTC. Translated, it gives CASSLGLVSAYGYTF.

V usage is TRBV7-2 and J usage is TRBJ2-7; D uncertain. Germline assignment: CDR1 SGHTA and CDR2 FQGNSA. The CDR3 length is 13 residues. Deletions cut 5 bases from V and 5 bases from J, with 13 bases between. CDR3 region: CASSESRLDEQYF. The CDR3 coding sequence is TGTGCCAGCAGCGAGTCTCGTTTGGACGAGCAGTACTTC.

The rearrangement links TRBV7-2 to TRBJ2-5, with TRBD1 matching 8 bases. From germline, CDR1 is SGHTA and CDR2 FQGNSA. The junction had 11 bases not matched to a gene; V was cut back by 4 bases and J by 7 bases. The CDR3 runs to 15 residues. The CDR3 sequence is CASSSRQGRLGTQYF. The CDR3 DNA is TGTGCCAGCAGCTCACGACAGGGGAGGTTGGGGACCCAGTACTTC.

A word on this clone: This sample also contains other DNA sequences that code for the same CDR3. V and J are TRBV7-2 and TRBJ2-7, with 8 bases aligning to TRBD2. The J segment lost 3 bases and the V segment lost 1 base, leaving 2 bases of the junction unmatched. This CDR3 is built from 14 residues. The germline gives CDR1 SGHTA, CDR2 FQGNSA. The CDR3 sequence is CASSLERGGYEQYF. The CDR3 nucleotides read TGTGCCAGCAGCTTAGAACGGGGGGGCTACGAGCAGTACTTC.

This chain uses TRBV2 with TRBJ2-2, with TRBD2 matching 13 bases. V shed 6 bases, J shed 4 bases, and the junction held 8 bases outside the gene matches. The germline V gene encodes CDR1 SNHLY and CDR2 FYNNEI. The CDR3 totals 17 residues. The CDR3: CASSRLAGGRGTGELFF. In nucleotides, the CDR3 is TGTGCCAGCAGCCGACTAGCGGGGGGCCGGGGCACCGGGGAGCTGTTTTTT.

This chain uses TRBV27 with TRBJ2-1; weak D call: TRBD2 (7 bases). V was pared by 3 bases and J by 1 base, with 16 bases between. The CDR3 is 17 amino acids. The germline V gene encodes CDR1 MNHEY and CDR2 SMNVEV (reference sequence). Here the CDR3 DNA reads TGTGCCAGCAGTTTTCTGGCCGGGGGGCGGTCCTACAATGAGCAGTTCTTC. Protein: CASSFLAGGRSYNEQFF.

The chain joins TRBV18 to TRBJ2-5, with TRBD2 matching 8 bases. The germline V gene has CDR1 KGHSH and CDR2 LQKENI. The CDR3 runs to 15 residues. J lost 3 bases, V lost 3 bases, and 6 bases had no gene match. CDR3 protein: CASSPGLADEETQYF. In DNA, the CDR3 is TGTGCCAGCTCACCTGGACTAGCAGATGAAGAGACCCAGTACTTC.

The CDR3 protein is CASSPLKQGLNTGELFF. Written as DNA, the CDR3 is TGTGCCAGTAGTCCACTAAAACAGGGGCTGAACACCGGGGAGCTGTTTTTT. The rearrangement uses TRBV19 and TRBJ2-2; 7 nucleotides agree with TRBD1. This CDR3 is built from 17 residues. Germline V lookup: CDR1 LNHDA, CDR2 SQIVND (reference sequence). J lost 1 base, V lost 5 bases, and 10 bases had no gene match.

This clone was found once. The CDR3 here is CASSFTGYTEAFF. CDR3 bases: TGTGCCAGCAGTTTTACAGGGTACACTGAAGCTTTCTTT. V gene TRBV7-9 combines with J gene TRBJ1-1; D possibly corresponds to TRBD1 (6 bases). The CDR3 has 13 residues. Germline CDR1 SEHNR, CDR2 FQNEAQ (reference sequence). The V end was cut by 6 bases, the J end by 3 bases, with 11 bases between.